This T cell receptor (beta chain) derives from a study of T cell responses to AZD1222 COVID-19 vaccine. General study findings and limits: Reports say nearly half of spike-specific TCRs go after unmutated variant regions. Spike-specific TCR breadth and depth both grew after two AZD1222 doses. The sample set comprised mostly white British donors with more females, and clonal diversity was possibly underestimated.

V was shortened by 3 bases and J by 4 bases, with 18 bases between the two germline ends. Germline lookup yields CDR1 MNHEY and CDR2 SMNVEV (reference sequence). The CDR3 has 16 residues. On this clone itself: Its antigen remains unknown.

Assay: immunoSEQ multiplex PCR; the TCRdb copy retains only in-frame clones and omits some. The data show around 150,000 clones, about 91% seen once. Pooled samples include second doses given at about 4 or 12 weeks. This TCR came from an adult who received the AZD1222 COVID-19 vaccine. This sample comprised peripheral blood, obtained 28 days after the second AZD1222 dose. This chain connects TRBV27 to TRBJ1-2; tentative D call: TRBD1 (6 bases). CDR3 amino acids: CASSFRGQTFGYGYTF. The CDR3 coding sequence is TGTGCCAGCAGTTTCAGGGGTCAGACGTTCGGCTATGGCTACACCTTC.